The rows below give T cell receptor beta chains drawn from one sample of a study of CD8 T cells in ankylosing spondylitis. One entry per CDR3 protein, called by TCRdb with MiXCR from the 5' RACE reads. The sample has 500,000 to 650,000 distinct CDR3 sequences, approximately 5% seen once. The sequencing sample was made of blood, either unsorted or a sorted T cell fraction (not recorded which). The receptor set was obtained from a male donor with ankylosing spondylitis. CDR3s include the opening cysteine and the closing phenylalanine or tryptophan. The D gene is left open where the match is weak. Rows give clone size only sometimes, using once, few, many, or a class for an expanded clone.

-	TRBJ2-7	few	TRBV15	TGTGCCACCAGCCTTCCTCGACTGGAAGTGCAGTACTTC	CATSLPRLEVQYF
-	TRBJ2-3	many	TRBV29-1	TGCAGCGTTGAAGATTGGGGCCCCGAGGGGGGCACAGATACGCAGTATTTT	CSVEDWGPEGGTDTQYF
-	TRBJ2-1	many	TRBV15	TGTGCCACCAGTGGGAACCACGGTGAGCAGTTCTTC	CATSGNHGEQFF
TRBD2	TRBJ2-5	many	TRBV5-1	TGCGCCAGCACAAGGGGACTAGCGGAACATCAAGAGACCCAGTACTTC	CASTRGLAEHQETQYF
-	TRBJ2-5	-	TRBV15	TGTGCCACCAGCAGCGGGCGGAACCAAGAGACCCAGTACTTC	CATSSGRNQETQYF
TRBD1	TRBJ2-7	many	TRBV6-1	TGTGCCAGCAGACAGACAGGGAGATACGAGCAGTACTTC	CASRQTGRYEQYF
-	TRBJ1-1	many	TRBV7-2	TGTGCCAGCAGCTTAGGCCCAGGGGCCGACACTGAAGCTTTCTTT	CASSLGPGADTEAFF
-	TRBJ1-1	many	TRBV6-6	TGTGCCAGCAGTTTCGAATTGAGCACTGAAGCTTTCTTT	CASSFELSTEAFF
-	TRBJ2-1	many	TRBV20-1	TGCAGTGCTAGTCGTGACTCCGCCGCTGAGCAGTTCTTC	CSASRDSAAEQFF
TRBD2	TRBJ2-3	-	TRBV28	TGTGCCAGCAGCCGAGCGGGACTAGCGGGTCATAGCACAGATACGCAGTATTTT	CASSRAGLAGHSTDTQYF
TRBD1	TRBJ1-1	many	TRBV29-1	TGCAGCGTTCCCAGGGGGCTTTCTGACACTGAAGCTTTCTTT	CSVPRGLSDTEAFF
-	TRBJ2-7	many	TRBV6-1	TGTGCCAGCAGTGATTGGACCGTCGCCAACGAGCAGTACTTC	CASSDWTVANEQYF
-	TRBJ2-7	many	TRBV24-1	TGTGCCACCAGTCAGCAGGGGAAGAACGAGCAGTACTTC	CATSQQGKNEQYF
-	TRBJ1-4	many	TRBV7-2	TGTGCCAGCAGCTTAAGTGTGTCAAGACAAGAAAAACTGTTTTTT	CASSLSVSRQEKLFF
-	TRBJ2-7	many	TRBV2	TGTGCCAGCAAGGAACAGCCTACGGAGCAGTACTTC	CASKEQPTEQYF
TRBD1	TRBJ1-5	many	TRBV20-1	TGCAGTGCCGGGACAGGGGTCGCTAGGAATCAGCCCCAGCATTTT	CSAGTGVARNQPQHF
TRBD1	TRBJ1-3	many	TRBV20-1	TGCAGTGCTAGAGGACAGGGACCCATATATTTT	CSARGQGPIYF
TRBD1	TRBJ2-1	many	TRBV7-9	TGTGCCAGCAGTAGAGACAGGGGGCGCTTATGGAATGAGCAGTTCTTC	CASSRDRGRLWNEQFF
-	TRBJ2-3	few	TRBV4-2	TGTGCCAGCAGCCAAGATTGGCAGGGGCTCACAGATACGCAGTATTTT	CASSQDWQGLTDTQYF
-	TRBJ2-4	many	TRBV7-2	TGTGCCTCCCGAGGGGCAGGGGAAAACATTCAGTACTTC	CASRGAGENIQYF
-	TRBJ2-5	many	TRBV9	TGTGCCAGCAGCGCGTCGTCCCAAGAGACCCAGTACTTC	CASSASSQETQYF
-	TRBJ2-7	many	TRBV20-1	TGCAGTGCAGCGGGACAGGCCACCTACGAGCAGTACTTC	CSAAGQATYEQYF
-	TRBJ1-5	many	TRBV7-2	TGTGCCAGCAGCTTAGGTATGGCCCAGCCCCAGCATTTT	CASSLGMAQPQHF
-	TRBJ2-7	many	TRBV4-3	TGCGCCAGCAGCCAAGATCCCAGCCCCGAGCAGTACTTC	CASSQDPSPEQYF
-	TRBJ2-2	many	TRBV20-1	TGCAGTGCTAGAGATCCAGGTGGGAACACCGGGGAGCTGTTTTTT	CSARDPGGNTGELFF
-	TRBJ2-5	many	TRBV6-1	TGTGCCAGCAGCCGACAGGCTGGAGAGACCCAGTACTTC	CASSRQAGETQYF
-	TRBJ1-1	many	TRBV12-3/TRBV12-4	TGTGCCAGCAGTCCTCCATGGGACGAAGCTTTCTTT	CASSPPWDEAFF
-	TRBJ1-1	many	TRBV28	TGTGCCAGCAGTATACTAAACACTGAAGCTTTCTTT	CASSILNTEAFF
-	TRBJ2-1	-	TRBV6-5	TGTGCCAGCAGTTACTCTAGGACGGTACAGTTCTTC	CASSYSRTVQFF
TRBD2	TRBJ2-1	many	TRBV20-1	TGCAGTGCTAGAGATCCTCTAGCGGGGGTATACAATGAGCAGTTCTTC	CSARDPLAGVYNEQFF
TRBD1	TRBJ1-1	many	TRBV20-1	TGCAGTGCTAGTGCCAGGGGGGTCACTGAAGCTTTCTTT	CSASARGVTEAFF
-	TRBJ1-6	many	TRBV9	TGTGCCAGCGGAGGGGGGCGCGGTTCACCCCTCCACTTT	CASGGGRGSPLHF
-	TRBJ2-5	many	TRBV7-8	TGTGCCAGCAGCGAATTTGGCTGGGTTCGAGAGACCCAGTACTTC	CASSEFGWVRETQYF
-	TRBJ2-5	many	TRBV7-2	TGTGCCAGCAGCTTAGGATCCCAGGGGAGAGAGACCCAGTACTTC	CASSLGSQGRETQYF
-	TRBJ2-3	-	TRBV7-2	TGTGCCAGCAGCTTATCCGTGGGCAGGGGTCTTTATACGCAGTATTTT	CASSLSVGRGLYTQYF
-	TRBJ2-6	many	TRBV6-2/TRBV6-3	TGTGCCAGCAGTTACTACGGACCACACTCTGGGGCCAACGTCCTGACTTTC	CASSYYGPHSGANVLTF
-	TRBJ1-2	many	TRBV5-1	TGCGCCAGCAGCTTGTCGTATGTCCAGGGGAACTATGGCTACACCTTC	CASSLSYVQGNYGYTF
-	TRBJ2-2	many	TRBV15	TGTGCCACCAGCAGAGATCTTCAGGGGAGGAACACCGGGGAGCTGTTTTTT	CATSRDLQGRNTGELFF
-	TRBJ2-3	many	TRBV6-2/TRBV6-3	TGTGCCAGCAGCGACCCTCGCACAGATACGCAGTATTTT	CASSDPRTDTQYF
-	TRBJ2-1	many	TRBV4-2	TGTGCCAGCAGCCTCCAACGTGGGGCCACCAATGAGCAGTTCTTC	CASSLQRGATNEQFF
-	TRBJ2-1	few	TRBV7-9	TGTGCCAGCAGCTTAGGTGGGCAGCCGGATGAGCAGTTCTTC	CASSLGGQPDEQFF
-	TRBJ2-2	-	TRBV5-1	TGCGCCAGCAGCTCCAATGTGGGCACCGGGGAGCTGTTTTTT	CASSSNVGTGELFF
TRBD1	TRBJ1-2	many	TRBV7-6	TGTGCCAGCAGCTTAGTGGCAGGGGGTATCGGCTATGGCTACACCTTC	CASSLVAGGIGYGYTF
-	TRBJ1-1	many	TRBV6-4	TGTGCCAGCAGTGTTCAGCCCGGGGCGGGCACTGAAGCTTTCTTT	CASSVQPGAGTEAFF
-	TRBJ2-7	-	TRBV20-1	TGCAGTGCTAGAGCACAACCGGGCTGGGGCTACGAGCAGTACTTC	CSARAQPGWGYEQYF
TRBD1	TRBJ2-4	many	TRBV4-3	TGCGCCAGCAGCCGAGGGACAGGGCCGGAGGGGGGCATTCAGTACTTC	CASSRGTGPEGGIQYF
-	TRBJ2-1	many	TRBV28	TGTGCCAGCAAATTGGGGCCCGGCGATGAGCAGTTCTTC	CASKLGPGDEQFF
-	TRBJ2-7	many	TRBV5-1	TGCGCCAGCAGCCCCGACCTAAACCGACACGAGCAGTACTTC	CASSPDLNRHEQYF
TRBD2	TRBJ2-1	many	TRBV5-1	TGCGCCAGCAGCTTGGTTCTTAGCGGGCGCTACAATGAGCAGTTCTTC	CASSLVLSGRYNEQFF
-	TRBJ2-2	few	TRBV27	TGTGCCAGCAGTGACCTAACCTCTAGGGAGCTGTTTTTT	CASSDLTSRELFF
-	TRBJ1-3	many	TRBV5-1	TGCGCCAGCAGCTTGGAAACAGCCTCTGGAAACACCATATATTTT	CASSLETASGNTIYF
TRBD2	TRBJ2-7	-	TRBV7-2	TGTGCCAGCAGCCCCGACCGAGTATCGGGGGGGGGTTACGAGCAGTACTTC	CASSPDRVSGGGYEQYF
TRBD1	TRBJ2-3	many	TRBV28	TGTGCCAGCAGCCGACAGGGATTAATATGGGGCACAGATACGCAGTATTTT	CASSRQGLIWGTDTQYF
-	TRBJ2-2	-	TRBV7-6	TGTGCCAGCAGCCCAGCTACAGGGGACTTCTACACCGGGGAGCTGTTTTTT	CASSPATGDFYTGELFF
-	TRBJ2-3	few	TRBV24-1	TGTGCCACCAGTGATTTTTTAACTATTCAGTATTTT	CATSDFLTIQYF